This record covers a single T cell receptor beta chain. Its antigen is as yet unknown. RNA transcripts provided the source from which TCR beta CDR3 regions were amplified. During a first-round RT-PCR of the TCR CDR3, the HTBI primer set was used. One entry per CDR3 protein, called by TCRdb with MiXCR from the multiplex PCR reads. This table has approximately 600,000 distinct CDR3 sequences, less than 25% appearing once. Ophthalmopathy cases met thresholds of Clinical Activity Score at least 3, NOSPECS grade at least 4 and duration under 3 months. It was 8.5 to 10 ml of fresh peripheral blood that supplied the PBMCs. This entry comes from a study of T cells in Graves' hyperthyroidism and ophthalmopathy. Findings and limits, study-wide: The blood repertoire included most of the expanded thyroid clonotypes above 0.001. Ophthalmopathy cases were set apart from stable hyperthyroidism by a 13 V-J model.

The V end was cut by 2 bases, the J end by 1 base, with 9 bases between. Per germline, CDR1 MNHEY and CDR2 SVGAGI. There are 15 residues in the CDR3. This chain uses TRBV6-5 with TRBJ1-5; no definite D call. Sequencing was performed on blood. The clonotype originates from a man aged 30 to 39 with Graves' ophthalmopathy. The CDR3 nucleotides read TGTGCCAGCAGTTACGGTAGAAGCAGCAATCAGCCCCAGCATTTT. Protein: CASSYGRSSNQPQHF.